This T cell receptor beta chain was identified during a study of cytomegalovirus exposure and HLA in healthy donors. Broader study findings: The study dropped some indistinguishable V segments, TRBV6-2 and TRBV6-3 among them.

Details on this clone: Its antigen is as yet unknown.

PCR used 60 Vbeta primers and 13 Jbeta primers. Method: immunoSEQ multiplex PCR; TCRdb's copy keeps in-frame clones and lacks some. Counted here are about 140,000 clones, 88% occurring once; the ten biggest clones make up roughly 0.5%. J lost 5 bases, V lost 2 bases, and 3 bases had no gene match. Looked up from germline, CDR1 is MNHNY and CDR2 is SVGAGI (reference sequence). CDR3 length: 14 amino acids. Sequencing input: PBMCs. The receptor's source is a woman between 40 and 50 years old in good health and CMV-seronegative. This chain uses TRBV6-6 with TRBJ2-7; 10 nucleotides line up with TRBD1. CDR3 protein: CASSYRDRGNEQYF. CDR3 nucleotide sequence: TGTGCCAGCAGTTACAGGGACAGGGGCAACGAGCAGTACTTC.